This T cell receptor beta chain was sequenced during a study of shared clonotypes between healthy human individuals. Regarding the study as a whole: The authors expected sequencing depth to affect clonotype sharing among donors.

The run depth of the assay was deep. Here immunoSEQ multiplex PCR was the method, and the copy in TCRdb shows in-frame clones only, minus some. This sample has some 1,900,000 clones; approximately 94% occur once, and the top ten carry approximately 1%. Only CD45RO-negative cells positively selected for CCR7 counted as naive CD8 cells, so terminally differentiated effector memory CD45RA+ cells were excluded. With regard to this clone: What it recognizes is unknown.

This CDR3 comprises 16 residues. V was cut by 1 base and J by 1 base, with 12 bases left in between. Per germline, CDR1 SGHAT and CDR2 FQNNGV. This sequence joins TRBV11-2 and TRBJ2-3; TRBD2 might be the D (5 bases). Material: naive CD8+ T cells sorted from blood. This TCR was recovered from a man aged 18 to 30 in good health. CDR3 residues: CASSLGISVGTDTQYF. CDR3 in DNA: TGTGCCAGCAGCTTAGGAATTAGCGTGGGCACAGATACGCAGTATTTT. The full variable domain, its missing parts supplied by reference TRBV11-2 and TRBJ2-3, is EAGVAQSPRYKIIEKRQSVAFWCNPISGHATLYWYQQILGQGPKLLIQFQNNGVVDDSQLPKDRFSAERLKGVDSTLKIQPAKLEDSAVYLCASSLGISVGTDTQYFGPGTRLTVL.